This note documents a single TCR beta chain sequence. Indicated treatment: preoperative locoregional IRX-2 cytokine immunotherapy. Samples came from a phase Ib trial of preoperative locoregional IRX-2 cytokine immunotherapy. This sample was taken from a study of preoperative IRX-2 immunotherapy in early breast cancer. The data were produced by immunoSEQ multiplex PCR, yet TCRdb's version contains in-frame clones alone and is incomplete. This table holds 40,000 to 45,000 clones, roughly 80% found once. J was trimmed by 10 bases and V by 6 bases; bases with no gene match: 7. The length of the CDR3 is 13 residues. Germline-derived CDR1 and CDR2 are LNHDA and SQIVND (reference sequence).

Specimen: tumor tissue, collected after IRX-2 immunotherapy. This TCR was sampled from a human donor with breast cancer. The chain has TRBV19 and TRBJ2-1, with 9 bases matching TRBD1. CDR3 amino acids: CASRTGTGNEQFF. Here the CDR3 DNA reads TGTGCCAGTAGAACCGGGACAGGGAACGAGCAGTTCTTC.